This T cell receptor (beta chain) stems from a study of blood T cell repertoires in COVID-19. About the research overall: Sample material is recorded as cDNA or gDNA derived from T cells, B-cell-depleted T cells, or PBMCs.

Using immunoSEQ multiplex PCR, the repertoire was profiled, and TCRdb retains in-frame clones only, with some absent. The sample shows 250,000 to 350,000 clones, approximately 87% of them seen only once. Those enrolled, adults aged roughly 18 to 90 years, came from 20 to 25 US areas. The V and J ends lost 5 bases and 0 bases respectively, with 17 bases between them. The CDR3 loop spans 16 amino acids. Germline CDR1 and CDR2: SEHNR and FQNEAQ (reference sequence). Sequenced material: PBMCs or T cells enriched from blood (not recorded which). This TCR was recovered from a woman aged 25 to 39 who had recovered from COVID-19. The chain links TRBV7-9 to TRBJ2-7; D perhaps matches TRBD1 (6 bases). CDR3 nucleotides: TGTGCCAGCAGCGTTCCCGGGACATTCAGCTCCTACGAGCAGTACTTC. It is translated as CASSVPGTFSSYEQYF.